This TCR beta chain comes out of a study of cytomegalovirus exposure and HLA in healthy donors. Germline trimming cut 6 bases from V and 4 bases from J; bases unmatched to any gene: 6. The CDR3 totals 15 residues. Germline V gene lookup returns CDR1 SGHDT and CDR2 YYEEEE. 13 Jbeta primers and 60 Vbeta primers were used for the PCR. The data were produced by immunoSEQ multiplex PCR, yet TCRdb's version contains in-frame clones alone and is incomplete. The data contain 150,000 or so clones, 60% to 80% of them seen just once; the ten biggest clones take up around 15%. The TCR comes from a man aged 50 or older in good health and CMV-seropositive. The chain couples TRBV5-6 to TRBJ2-6, with 8 bases matching TRBD1. Sequencing was carried out using PBMCs. The CDR3 DNA reads as TGTGCCAGCAAAGGCAGGGGGCGCGGGGCCAACGTCCTGACTTTC. Protein sequence: CASKGRGRGANVLTF.